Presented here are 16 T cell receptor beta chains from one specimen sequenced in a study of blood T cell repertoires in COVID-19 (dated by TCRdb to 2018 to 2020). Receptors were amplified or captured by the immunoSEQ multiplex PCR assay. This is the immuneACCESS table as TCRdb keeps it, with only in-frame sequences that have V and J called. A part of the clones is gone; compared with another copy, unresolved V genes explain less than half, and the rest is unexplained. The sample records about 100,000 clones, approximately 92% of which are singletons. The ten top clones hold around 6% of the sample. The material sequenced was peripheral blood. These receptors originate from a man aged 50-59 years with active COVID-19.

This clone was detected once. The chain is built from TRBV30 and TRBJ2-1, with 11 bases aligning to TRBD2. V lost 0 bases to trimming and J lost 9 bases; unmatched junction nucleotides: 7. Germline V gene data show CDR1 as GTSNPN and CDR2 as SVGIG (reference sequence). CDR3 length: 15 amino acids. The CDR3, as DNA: TGTGCCTGGAGTGTACGACTAGCGGGACAGACTGAGCAGTTCTTC. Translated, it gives CAWSVRLAGQTEQFF.

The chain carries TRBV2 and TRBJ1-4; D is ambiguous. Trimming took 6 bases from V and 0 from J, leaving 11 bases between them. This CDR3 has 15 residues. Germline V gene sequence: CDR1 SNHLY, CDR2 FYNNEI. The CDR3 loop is CASREFAATNEKLFF. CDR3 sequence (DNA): TGTGCCAGCAGGGAATTTGCGGCAACTAATGAAAAACTGTTTTTT.

CDR3 DNA sequence: TGTGCCAGCAGTTACCTAGGGGCTGGAAACACCGGGGAGCTGTTTTTT. It translates to CASSYLGAGNTGELFF. The chain carries TRBV6-5 and TRBJ2-2, with a possible D match to TRBD1 (5 bases). CDR3 length equals 16 residues. Germline V gene sequence: CDR1 MNHEY, CDR2 SVGAGI. V was trimmed by 2 bases and J by 2 bases, leaving 12 bases between them.

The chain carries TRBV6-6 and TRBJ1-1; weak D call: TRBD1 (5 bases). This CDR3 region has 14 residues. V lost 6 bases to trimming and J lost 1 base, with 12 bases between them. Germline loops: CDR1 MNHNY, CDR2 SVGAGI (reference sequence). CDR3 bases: TGTGCCAGCAGAGGGGAACAGCAGAACACTGAAGCTTTCTTT. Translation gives CASRGEQQNTEAFF.

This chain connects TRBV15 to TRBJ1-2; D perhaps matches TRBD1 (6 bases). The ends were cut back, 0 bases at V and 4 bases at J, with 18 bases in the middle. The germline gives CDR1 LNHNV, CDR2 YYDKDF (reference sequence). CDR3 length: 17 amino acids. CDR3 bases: TGTGCCACCAGCAGAGATTGGGGAAGACAGGACCTCTATGGCTACACCTTC. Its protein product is CATSRDWGRQDLYGYTF.

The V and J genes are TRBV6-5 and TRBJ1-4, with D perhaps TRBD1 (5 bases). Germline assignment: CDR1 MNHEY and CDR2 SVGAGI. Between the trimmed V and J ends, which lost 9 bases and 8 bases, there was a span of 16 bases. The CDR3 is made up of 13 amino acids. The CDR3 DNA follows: TGTGCCAGTGGGGGGGAGAGGAGGGAAAAACTGTTTTTT. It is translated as CASGGERREKLFF.

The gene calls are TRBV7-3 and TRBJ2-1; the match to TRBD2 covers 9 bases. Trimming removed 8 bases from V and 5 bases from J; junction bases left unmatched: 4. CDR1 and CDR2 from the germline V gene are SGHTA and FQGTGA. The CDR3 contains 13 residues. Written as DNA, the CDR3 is TGTGCCAGCTCAAGCGGGAGGAACAATGAGCAGTTCTTC. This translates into CASSSGRNNEQFF.

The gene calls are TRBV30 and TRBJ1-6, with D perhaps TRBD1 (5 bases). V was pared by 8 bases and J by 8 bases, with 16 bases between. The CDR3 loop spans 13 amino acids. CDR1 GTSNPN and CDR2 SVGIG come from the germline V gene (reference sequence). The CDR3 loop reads CARKQGRDSPLHF. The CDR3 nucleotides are TGTGCCAGGAAGCAGGGAAGGGATTCACCCCTCCACTTT.

For the CDR3, the DNA is TGTGCCAGCAGTTATACTAGCGGGATAGGCTCCTACGAGCAGTACTTC. Translated, it gives CASSYTSGIGSYEQYF. The chain couples TRBV6-5 to TRBJ2-7, with 10 nucleotides matching TRBD2. Trimming cost V 3 bases and J 0 bases; bases outside gene matches: 5. The CDR3 runs to 16 residues. Per the germline V gene, CDR1 is MNHEY and CDR2 is SVGAGI.

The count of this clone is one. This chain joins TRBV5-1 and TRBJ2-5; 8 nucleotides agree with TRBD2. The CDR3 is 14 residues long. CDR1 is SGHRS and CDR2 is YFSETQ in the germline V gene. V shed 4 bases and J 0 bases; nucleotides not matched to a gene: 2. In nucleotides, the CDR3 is TGCGCCAGCAGCCTGACTAGCGACCAAGAGACCCAGTACTTC. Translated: CASSLTSDQETQYF.

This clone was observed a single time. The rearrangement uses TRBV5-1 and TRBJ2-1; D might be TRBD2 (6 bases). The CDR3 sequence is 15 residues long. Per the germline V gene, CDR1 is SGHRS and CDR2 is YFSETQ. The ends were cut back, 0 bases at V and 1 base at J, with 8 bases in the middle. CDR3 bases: TGCGCCAGCAGCTTGGATCGGGGGTCCTACAATGAGCAGTTCTTC. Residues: CASSLDRGSYNEQFF.

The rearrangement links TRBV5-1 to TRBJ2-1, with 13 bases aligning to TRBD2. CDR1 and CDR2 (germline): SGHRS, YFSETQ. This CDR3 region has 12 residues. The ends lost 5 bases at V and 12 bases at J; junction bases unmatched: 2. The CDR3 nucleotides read TGCGCCAGCAGTACTAGCGGGAGGGCGCAGTTCTTC. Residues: CASSTSGRAQFF.

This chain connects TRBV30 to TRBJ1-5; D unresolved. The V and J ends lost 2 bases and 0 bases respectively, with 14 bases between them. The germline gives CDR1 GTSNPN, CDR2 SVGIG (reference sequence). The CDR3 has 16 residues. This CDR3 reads CAWSPKLGVSNQPQHF. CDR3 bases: TGTGCCTGGAGTCCCAAATTGGGCGTTAGCAATCAGCCCCAGCATTTT.

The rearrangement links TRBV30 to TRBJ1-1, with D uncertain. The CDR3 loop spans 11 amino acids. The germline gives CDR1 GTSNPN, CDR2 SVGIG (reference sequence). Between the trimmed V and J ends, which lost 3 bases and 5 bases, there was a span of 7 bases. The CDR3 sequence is CAWSRRTEAFF. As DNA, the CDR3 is TGTGCCTGGAGCCGGAGAACTGAAGCTTTCTTT.

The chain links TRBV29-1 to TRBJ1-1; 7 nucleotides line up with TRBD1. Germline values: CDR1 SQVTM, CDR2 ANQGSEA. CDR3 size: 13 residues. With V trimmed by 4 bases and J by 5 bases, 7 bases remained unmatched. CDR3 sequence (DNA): TGCAGCGTTGGACAGGGAGAGGGAACTGAAGCTTTCTTT. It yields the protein CSVGQGEGTEAFF.

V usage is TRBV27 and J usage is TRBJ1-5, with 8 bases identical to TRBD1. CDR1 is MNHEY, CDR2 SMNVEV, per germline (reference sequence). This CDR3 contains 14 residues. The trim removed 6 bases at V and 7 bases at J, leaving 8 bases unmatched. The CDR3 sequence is CASSISGGGQPQHF. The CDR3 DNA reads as TGTGCCAGCAGCATCTCAGGGGGCGGGCAGCCCCAGCATTTT.